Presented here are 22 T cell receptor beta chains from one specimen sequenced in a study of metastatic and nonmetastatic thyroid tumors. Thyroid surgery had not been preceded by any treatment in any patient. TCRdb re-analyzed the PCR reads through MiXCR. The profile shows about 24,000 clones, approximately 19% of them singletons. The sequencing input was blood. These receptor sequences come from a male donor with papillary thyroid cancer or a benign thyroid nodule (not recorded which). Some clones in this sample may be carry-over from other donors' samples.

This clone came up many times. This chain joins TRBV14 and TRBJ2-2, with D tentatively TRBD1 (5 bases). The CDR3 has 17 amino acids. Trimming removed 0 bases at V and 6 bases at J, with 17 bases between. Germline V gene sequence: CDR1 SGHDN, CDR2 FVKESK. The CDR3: CASSQDRAGLAAGELFF. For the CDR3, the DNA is TGTGCCAGCAGCCAAGATAGGGCAGGGCTTGCCGCCGGGGAGCTGTTTTTT.

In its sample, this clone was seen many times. CDR3 amino acids: CAISESPSGLTDTQYF. The CDR3 coding sequence is TGTGCCATCAGTGAGTCGCCTAGCGGCCTCACAGATACGCAGTATTTT. The rearrangement uses TRBV10-3 and TRBJ2-3, with 7 bases matching TRBD2. The CDR3 consists of 16 residues. In germline, CDR1 is ENHRY, CDR2 SYGVKD. Trimming took 0 bases from V and 2 from J; bases not matched to a gene: 5.

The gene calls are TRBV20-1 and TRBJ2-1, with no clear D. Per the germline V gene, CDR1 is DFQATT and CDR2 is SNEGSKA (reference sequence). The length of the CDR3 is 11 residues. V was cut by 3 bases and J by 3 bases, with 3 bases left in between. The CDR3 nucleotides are TGCAGTGCTAGCCACTACAATGAGCAGTTCTTC. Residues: CSASHYNEQFF.

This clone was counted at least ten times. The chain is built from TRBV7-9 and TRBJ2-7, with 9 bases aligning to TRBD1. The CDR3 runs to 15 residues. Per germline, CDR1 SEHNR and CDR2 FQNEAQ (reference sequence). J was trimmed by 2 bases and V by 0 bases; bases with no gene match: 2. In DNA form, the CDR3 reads TGTGCCAGCAGCTTAGCGGGGACAGGGCCCTACGAGCAGTACTTC. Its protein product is CASSLAGTGPYEQYF.

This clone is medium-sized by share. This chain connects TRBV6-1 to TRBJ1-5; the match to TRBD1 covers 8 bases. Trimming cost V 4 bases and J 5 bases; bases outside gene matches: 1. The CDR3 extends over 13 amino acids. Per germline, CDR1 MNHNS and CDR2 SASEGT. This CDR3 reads CASSGQGYQPQHF. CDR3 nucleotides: TGTGCCAGCAGTGGACAGGGGTATCAGCCCCAGCATTTT.

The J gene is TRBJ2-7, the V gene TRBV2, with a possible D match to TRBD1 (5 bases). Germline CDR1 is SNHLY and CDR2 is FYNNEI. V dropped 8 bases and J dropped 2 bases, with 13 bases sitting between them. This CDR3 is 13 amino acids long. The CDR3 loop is CASGLQGTYEQYF. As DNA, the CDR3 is TGTGCCAGCGGTCTCCAGGGAACCTACGAGCAGTACTTC.

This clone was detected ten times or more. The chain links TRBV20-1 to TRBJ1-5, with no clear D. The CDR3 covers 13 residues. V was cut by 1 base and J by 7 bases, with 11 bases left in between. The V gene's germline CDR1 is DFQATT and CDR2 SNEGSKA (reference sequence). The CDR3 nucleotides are TGCAGTGCTAGAGTGGGGTATAGGCAGCCCCAGCATTTT. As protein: CSARVGYRQPQHF.

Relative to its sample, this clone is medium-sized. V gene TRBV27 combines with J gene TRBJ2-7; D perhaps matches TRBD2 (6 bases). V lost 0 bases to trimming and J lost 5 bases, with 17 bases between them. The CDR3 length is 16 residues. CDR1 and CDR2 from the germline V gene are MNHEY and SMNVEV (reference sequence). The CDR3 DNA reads TGTGCCAGCAGTTTATCCCTGCGACTAGTCAGTGACGAGCAGTACTTC. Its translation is CASSLSLRLVSDEQYF.

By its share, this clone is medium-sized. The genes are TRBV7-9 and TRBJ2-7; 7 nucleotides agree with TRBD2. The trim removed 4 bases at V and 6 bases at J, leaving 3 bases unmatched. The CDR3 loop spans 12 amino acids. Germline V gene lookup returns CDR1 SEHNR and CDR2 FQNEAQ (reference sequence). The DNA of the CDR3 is TGTGCCAGCAGCTCGACGGGGGGCGAGCAGTACTTC. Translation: CASSSTGGEQYF.

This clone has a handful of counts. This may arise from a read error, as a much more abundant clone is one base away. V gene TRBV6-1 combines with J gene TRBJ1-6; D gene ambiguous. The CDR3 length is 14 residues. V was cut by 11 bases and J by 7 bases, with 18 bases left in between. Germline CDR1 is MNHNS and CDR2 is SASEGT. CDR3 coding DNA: TGTGCCTGCCGAACCGCTTTTGAAAATTCACCCCTCCACTTT. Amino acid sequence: CACRTAFENSPLHF.

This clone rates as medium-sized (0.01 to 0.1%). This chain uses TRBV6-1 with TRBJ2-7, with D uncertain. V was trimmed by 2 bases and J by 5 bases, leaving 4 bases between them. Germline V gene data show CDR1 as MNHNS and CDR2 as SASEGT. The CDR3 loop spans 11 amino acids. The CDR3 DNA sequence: TGTGCCAGCAGTGAATATCACGAGCAGTACTTC. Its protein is CASSEYHEQYF.

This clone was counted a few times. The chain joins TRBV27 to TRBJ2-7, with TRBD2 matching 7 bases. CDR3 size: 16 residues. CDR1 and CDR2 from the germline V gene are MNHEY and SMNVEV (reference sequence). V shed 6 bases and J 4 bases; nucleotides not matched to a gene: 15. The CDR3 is CASSKGPGGVGYEQYF. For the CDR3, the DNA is TGTGCCAGCAGCAAAGGACCGGGGGGAGTTGGATACGAGCAGTACTTC.

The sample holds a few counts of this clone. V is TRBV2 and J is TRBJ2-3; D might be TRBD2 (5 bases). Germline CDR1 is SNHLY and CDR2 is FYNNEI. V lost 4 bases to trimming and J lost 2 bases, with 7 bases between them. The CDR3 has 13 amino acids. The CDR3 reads CASSAGNTDTQYF. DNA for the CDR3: TGTGCCAGCAGTGCGGGGAACACAGATACGCAGTATTTT.

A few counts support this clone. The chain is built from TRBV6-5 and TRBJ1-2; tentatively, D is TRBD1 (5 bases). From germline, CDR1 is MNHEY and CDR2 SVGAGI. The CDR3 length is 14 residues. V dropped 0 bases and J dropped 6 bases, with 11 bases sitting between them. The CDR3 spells CASSYSVGLDGYTF. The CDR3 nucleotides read TGTGCCAGCAGTTACTCGGTGGGGCTAGATGGCTACACCTTC.

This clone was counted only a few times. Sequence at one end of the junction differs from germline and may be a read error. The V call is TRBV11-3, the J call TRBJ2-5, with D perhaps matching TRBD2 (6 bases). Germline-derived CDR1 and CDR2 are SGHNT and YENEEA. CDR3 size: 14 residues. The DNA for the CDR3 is TGTGCCAGCAGCCCGTCGGGGGTCCTTGAGACCCAGCACTTC. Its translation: CASSPSGVLETQHF.

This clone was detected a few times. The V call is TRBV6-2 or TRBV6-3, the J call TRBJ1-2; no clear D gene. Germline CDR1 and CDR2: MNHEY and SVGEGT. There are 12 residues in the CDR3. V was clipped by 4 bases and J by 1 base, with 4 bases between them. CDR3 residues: CASSSYNYGYTF. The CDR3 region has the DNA TGTGCCAGCAGTTCTTATAACTATGGCTACACCTTC.

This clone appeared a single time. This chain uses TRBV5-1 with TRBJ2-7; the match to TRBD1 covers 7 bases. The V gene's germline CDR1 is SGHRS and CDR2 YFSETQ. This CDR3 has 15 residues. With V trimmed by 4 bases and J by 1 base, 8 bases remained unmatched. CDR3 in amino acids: CASSPPTGKSYEQYF. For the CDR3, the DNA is TGCGCCAGCAGCCCCCCGACAGGGAAGTCCTACGAGCAGTACTTC.

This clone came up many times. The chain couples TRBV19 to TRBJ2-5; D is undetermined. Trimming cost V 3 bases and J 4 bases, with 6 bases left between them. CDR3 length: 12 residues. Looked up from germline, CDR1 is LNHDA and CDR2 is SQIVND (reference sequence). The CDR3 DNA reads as TGTGCCAGTAGTATCGGTGGAGAGACCCAGTACTTC. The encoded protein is CASSIGGETQYF. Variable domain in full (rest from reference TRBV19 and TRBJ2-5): DGGITQSPKYLFRKEGQNVTLSCEQNLNHDAMYWYRQDPGQGLRLIYYSQIVNDFQKGDIAEGYSVSREKKESFPLTVTSAQKNPTAFYLCASSIGGETQYFGPGTRLLVL.

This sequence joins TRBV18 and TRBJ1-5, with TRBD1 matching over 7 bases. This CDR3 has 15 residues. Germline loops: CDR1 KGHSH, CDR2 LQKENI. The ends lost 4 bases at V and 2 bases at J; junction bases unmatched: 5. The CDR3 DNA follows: TGTGCCAGCTCACAAACAGGGGAAGGCAATCAGCCCCAGCATTTT. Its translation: CASSQTGEGNQPQHF.

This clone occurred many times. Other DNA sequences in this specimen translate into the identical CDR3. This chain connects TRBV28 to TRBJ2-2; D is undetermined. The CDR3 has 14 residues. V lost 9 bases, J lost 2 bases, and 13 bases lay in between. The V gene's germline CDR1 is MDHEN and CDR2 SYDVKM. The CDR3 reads CASRLAANTGELFF. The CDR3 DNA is TGTGCCAGTAGGCTGGCAGCTAACACCGGGGAGCTGTTTTTT.

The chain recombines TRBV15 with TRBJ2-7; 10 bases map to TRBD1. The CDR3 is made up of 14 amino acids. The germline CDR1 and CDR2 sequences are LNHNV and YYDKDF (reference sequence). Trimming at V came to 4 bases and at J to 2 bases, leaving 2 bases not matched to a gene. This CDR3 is CATSKDRGPYEQYF. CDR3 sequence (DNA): TGTGCCACCAGCAAAGACAGGGGGCCCTACGAGCAGTACTTC.

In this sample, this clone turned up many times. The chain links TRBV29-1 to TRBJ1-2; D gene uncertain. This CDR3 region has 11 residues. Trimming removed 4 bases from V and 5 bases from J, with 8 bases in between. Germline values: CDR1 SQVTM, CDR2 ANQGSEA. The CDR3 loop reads CSVAAAYGYTF. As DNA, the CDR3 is TGCAGCGTTGCGGCGGCATATGGCTACACCTTC.